This TCR beta chain appears in the sequencing data of a study of shared clonotypes between healthy human individuals. The wider study: The study used three CD4 naive, three CD4 memory, two CD8 naive and one CD8 memory plate per donor.

Findings and caveats of the study: Between a handful of donors, naive CD4 clonotypes were shared at a level of around 4.8%. The study's rarefaction showed incomplete sorted-subset sequencing despite large depth.

The germline V gene encodes CDR1 LNHDA and CDR2 SQIVND (reference sequence). This CDR3 region has 15 residues. The V and J ends lost 4 bases and 6 bases, in that order; junction bases with no gene match: 11. The authors divided CD4+ cells into CD45RA+ naive and CD45RA-negative memory subsets. TCRdb's table, derived via immunoSEQ multiplex PCR, lists solely in-frame clones and lacks some. The top ten hold roughly 1.2% of the sample, which has about 1,500,000 clones, roughly 97% seen once. Points on this clone: Its target is unknown.

V usage is TRBV19 and J usage is TRBJ1-1, with 7 bases aligning to TRBD1. The TCR sequence derives from a man aged 25-45 years in good health. Sequencing input: naive CD4+ T cells sorted from blood. Stated subset: CD45RA+ positively selected. The CDR3 is CASSTAGGVLSEAFF. In DNA, the CDR3 is TGTGCCAGTAGTACAGCAGGGGGAGTTTTATCTGAAGCTTTCTTT.